The T cell receptor beta chain under discussion was sequenced for a study of T cells in Graves' hyperthyroidism and ophthalmopathy (dated by TCRdb to the late 2010s). Turning to the overall study: Peripheral blood samples were taken at initial diagnosis, before any treatment was given. A discovery cohort of about a hundred patients, fewer than 50 with Graves' ophthalmopathy and 55 to 60 with stable Graves' hyperthyroidism, was used to find distinguishing TCR V-J signatures. The 75 to 100 discovery patients were randomly divided into training and test sets at a 7:3 ratio. According to the paper, TCR Vbeta CDR3 sequencing was carried out on approximately 140 peripheral blood samples, which came from more than 40 ophthalmopathy, around 75 hyperthyroidism and roughly 17 progressor patients. Prospective prediction of ophthalmopathy was tested in an independent validation cohort of 18 to 20 hyperthyroidism patients and 15 to 17 patients who later progressed to ophthalmopathy. In six Graves' hyperthyroidism patients, the study also compared T-cell repertoires from thyroid tissue with T-cell repertoires from blood. Once sampling was done, hyperthyroidism patients were given methimazole at a starting dose of 30 mg daily, whereas ophthalmopathy patients were given high-dose intravenous methylprednisolone. Summary of the overall study and its limitations: During validation, the model predicted progression to ophthalmopathy a median of around 7 months ahead of onset, with around 70% sensitivity and around 72% specificity. Most expanded thyroid clonotypes (frequency above 0.001) were also found in blood, which suggests that blood repertoires may mirror thyroid immune responses. Sample size was not statistically predetermined, and investigators were not blinded to group allocation. A model built on a 13 V-J signature distinguished ophthalmopathy from stable hyperthyroidism, reaching around 90% sensitivity and approximately 81% specificity in cross-validation and 80%/75% in testing.

Amplification of TCR beta CDR3 regions was carried out from RNA transcripts. For the first round of RT-PCR on the TCR CDR3, the HTBI primer set was used together with the Qiagen OneStep RT-PCR kit. The libraries were constructed in a second round of multiplex PCR and then size-selected and purified. Sequencing of the libraries was done on an Illumina HiSeq2000 using paired-end 100 bp reads. Per the original workflow: Raw data were processed with SOAPnuke, discarding reads with adapters, uncalled bases, mean Phred below 15, or no exact constant-primer or identifier match. COPE v1.2.5 was used to merge high-quality paired reads, and clonotypes were defined as unique nucleotide sequences. MiTCR v1.1 was used to align clonotypes to the IMGT TRBV, TRBD and TRBJ reference segments. The analysis was restricted to V-J combinations with a frequency above 0.0001, which together covered 99.2% of the repertoires. The TCS score was defined as the ratio of F50 (clonal expansion) to E x V (chaos), calculated using BLOSUM62-based TCRdist between CDR3 peptides within each V-J. Welch's t-statistics and random forest reduced fewer than 550 V-J features to about 12, which were used in a naive Bayes classifier (R e1071). Through fastp at Q25 and MiXCR, TCRdb rebuilt clones from the public reads, retaining in-frame beta chains. Rows are combined by CDR3 protein, so each entry shows the most common genes and DNA. The V and J calls, along with clone size, are taken from TCRdb and not from the paper's own processing. The sample includes over 500,000 distinct CDR3 sequences, with 12% to 15% observed a single time. The top ten clonotypes cover approximately 15% of the sample.

Stable Graves' hyperthyroidism was defined as the absence of progression to ophthalmopathy over 18 months of follow-up. The hyperthyroidism patients were between 18 and 65 years old and newly diagnosed, with a disease duration of less than 2 months. Exclusion was applied to patients with uncontrolled infections, other autoimmune diseases, pregnancy or lactation. Diagnoses relied on clinical symptoms, serum thyroxine and TRAb, thyroid ultrasound and orbital computed tomography. PBMCs were separated from 10 ml of fresh peripheral blood using Ficoll-Paque density gradient centrifugation. Trizol reagent was used to extract total RNA, and RNA quality was then checked on an Agilent 2100 Bioanalyzer. This clonotype was observed at least ten times. This receptor's antigen is unknown. Base qualities are not at hand, and no much larger clone is one base apart. From cysteine to phenylalanine, the CDR3 is 14 amino acids long. The read is trimmed to its CDR3 DNA, 42 bases read in frame from base 1. CDR1 is given as SNHLY and CDR2 as FYNNEI, both from the germline V gene. V is cut back by 7 bases and J by 6 bases, with 9 bases in the junction unmatched.

The chain is made from TRBV2 and TRBJ2-1; TRBD2 matches 7 bases in the middle. The sequencing sample was made of blood. This clonotype was sampled from a woman between 35 and 50 years old with Graves' hyperthyroidism. The CDR3 region: CASKTERDTNEQFF. The bases are TGTGCCAGCAAAACCGAGCGGGATACCAATGAGCAGTTCTTC.